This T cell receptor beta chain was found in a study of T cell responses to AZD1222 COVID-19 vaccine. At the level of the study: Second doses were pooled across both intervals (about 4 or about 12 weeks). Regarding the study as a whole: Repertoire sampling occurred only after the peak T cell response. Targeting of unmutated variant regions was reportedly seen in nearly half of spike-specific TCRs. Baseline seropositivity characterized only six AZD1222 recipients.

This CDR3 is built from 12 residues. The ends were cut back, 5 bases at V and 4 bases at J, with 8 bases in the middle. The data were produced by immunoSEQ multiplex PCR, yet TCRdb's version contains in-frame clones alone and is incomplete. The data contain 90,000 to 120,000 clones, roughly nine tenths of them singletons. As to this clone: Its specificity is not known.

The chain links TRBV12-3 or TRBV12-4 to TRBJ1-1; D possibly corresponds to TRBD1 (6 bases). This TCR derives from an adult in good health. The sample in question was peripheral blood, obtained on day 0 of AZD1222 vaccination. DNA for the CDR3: TGTGCCAGCAGTAGGACAGTCACTGAAGCTTTCTTT. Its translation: CASSRTVTEAFF.